The clone carrying this TCR beta chain came up once. The data are from a study of blood T cell repertoires in COVID-19. Overall study: Whether acute or convalescent, the COVID-19 samples came from the United States, Italy and Spain. PBMCs, B-cell-depleted T cells, or T cells provided the cDNA or gDNA that made up the material.

Per the study methods: Amplification with reference gene primers provided the estimates of nucleated cell counts. Some clones are missing from TCRdb's copy, which holds only in-frame ones; the method was immunoSEQ multiplex PCR. That table gives V, J and clone size, and the DNA gave D and trimming. The data hold 93,000 or so clones, with 84% observed a single time. This CDR3 has 15 amino acids. With V trimmed by 3 bases and J by 0 bases, 3 bases remained unmatched. Looked up from germline, CDR1 is SGDLS and CDR2 is YYNGEE. The source is a human donor in a cohort sampled during active or convalescent COVID-19. The chain uses TRBV9 and TRBJ2-1, with TRBD1 identical over 7 bases. The sample taken for sequencing was peripheral blood. CDR3 residues: CASSAGQTSYNEQFF. CDR3 coding DNA: TGTGCCAGCAGCGCGGGACAGACCTCCTACAATGAGCAGTTCTTC.